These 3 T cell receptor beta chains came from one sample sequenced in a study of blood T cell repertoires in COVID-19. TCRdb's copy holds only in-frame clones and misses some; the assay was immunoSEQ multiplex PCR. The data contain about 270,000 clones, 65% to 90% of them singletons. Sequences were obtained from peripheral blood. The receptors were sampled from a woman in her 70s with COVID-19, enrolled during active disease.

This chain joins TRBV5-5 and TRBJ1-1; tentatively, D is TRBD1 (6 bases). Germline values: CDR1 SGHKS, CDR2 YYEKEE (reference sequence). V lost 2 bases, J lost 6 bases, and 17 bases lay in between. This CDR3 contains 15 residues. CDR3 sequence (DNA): TGTGCCAGCAGCTTCTTCCAGGGGACGTCCCCTGAAGCTTTCTTT. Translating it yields CASSFFQGTSPEAFF.

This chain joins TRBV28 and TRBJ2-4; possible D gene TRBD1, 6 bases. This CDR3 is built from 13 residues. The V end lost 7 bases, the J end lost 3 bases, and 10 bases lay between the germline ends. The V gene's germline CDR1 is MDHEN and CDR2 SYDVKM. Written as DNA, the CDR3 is TGTGCCAGCAAACAGGGCATCAAAAACATTCAGTACTTC. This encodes CASKQGIKNIQYF.

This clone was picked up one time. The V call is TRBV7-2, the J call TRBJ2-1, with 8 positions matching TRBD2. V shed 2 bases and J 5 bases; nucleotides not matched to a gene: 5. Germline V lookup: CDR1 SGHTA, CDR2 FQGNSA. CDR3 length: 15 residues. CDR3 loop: CASSLRAGGDNEQFF. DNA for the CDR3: TGTGCCAGCAGCTTAAGAGCCGGGGGGGACAATGAGCAGTTCTTC.